Here is one T cell receptor (beta chain) with its context. This sample is part of a study of blood T cells in healthy people across ages. It was with a sample-barcoded 5' primer and a J-beta primer mix that a second PCR of about 7 to 12 cycles was run. TCRdb itself ran the 5' RACE reads through MiXCR, one entry per CDR3 protein. Among 700,000 or so distinct CDR3 sequences, 22% were seen once, and the ten largest hold 20% to 25%. V was trimmed by 0 bases and J by 3 bases, leaving 14 bases between them. The length of the CDR3 is 16 residues. CDR1 and CDR2 from the germline V gene are DFQATT and SNEGSKA (reference sequence).

Sequencing was carried out using blood. V is TRBV20-1 and J is TRBJ2-2; possible D gene TRBD2, 6 bases. This sequence was found in a man between 65 and 85 years old in good health. The CDR3 DNA sequence: TGCAGTGCTAGAGAACTCTCCAGGGAGGACACCGGGGAGCTGTTTTTT. As protein: CSARELSREDTGELFF.